These 7 T cell receptor beta chains share one sample of origin, sequenced in a study of a mutant IDH1 vaccine in newly diagnosed glioma. Time point noted: week 5, during vaccination. What each vaccine dose contained was 300 ug of mutant IDH1 20-mer peptide, accompanied by topical imiquimod. Libraries were prepared by immunoSEQ multiplex PCR; TCRdb keeps only in-frame clonotypes and omits some of them. The sample has roughly 40,000 clones; approximately 91% are singletons. Their antigen targets remain unknown. The sequencing here drew on PBMCs, taken from a glioma patient whose treatment included an IDH1 peptide vaccine. The receptor source for this set is a man aged 50 or older with glioma.

CDR3 amino acids: CASSPSGEGAKNIQYF. The DNA for the CDR3 is TGCGCCAGCAGCCCTAGCGGGGAGGGCGCCAAAAACATTCAGTACTTC. The rearrangement uses TRBV5-1 and TRBJ2-4; 9 positions match TRBD2. The CDR3 extends over 16 amino acids. In germline, CDR1 is SGHRS, CDR2 YFSETQ. After removal of 4 bases from V and 1 base from J, the junction contained 6 bases not matched to a gene.

This chain uses TRBV2 with TRBJ2-1; D perhaps matches TRBD2 (6 bases). V lost 5 bases to trimming and J lost 4 bases, with 12 bases between them. In germline, CDR1 is SNHLY, CDR2 FYNNEI. The CDR3 has 14 amino acids. The chain's CDR3 is CASSSGTSYNEQFF. DNA of the CDR3: TGTGCCAGCAGTTCCGGGACTTCATACAATGAGCAGTTCTTC.

The CDR3 nucleotides read TGTGCCAGCAGCCCAAGTGGGGGGGGCGTATCTGCTTTCTTT. Translation: CASSPSGGGVSAFF. V and J are TRBV9 and TRBJ1-1; TRBD1 is a possible D gene (6 bases). Trimming removed 4 bases from V and 11 bases from J, with 21 bases in between. The CDR3 runs 14 residues. CDR1 is SGDLS, CDR2 YYNGEE, per germline.

DNA for the CDR3: TGTGCCAGCAGTTTGTTCGTAAACCGGGACAGGGTCTATGGCTACACCTTC. Translation: CASSLFVNRDRVYGYTF. The J gene is TRBJ1-2, the V gene TRBV27; 9 bases agree with TRBD1. The ends lost 3 bases at V and 4 bases at J; junction bases unmatched: 12. CDR1 and CDR2 (germline): MNHEY, SMNVEV (reference sequence). The CDR3 covers 17 residues.

The rearrangement uses TRBV4-3 and TRBJ2-7; D unresolved. The germline V and J ends were trimmed by 1 base and 5 bases, with 9 bases remaining between them. This CDR3 contains 13 residues. The V gene's germline CDR1 is LGHNA and CDR2 YSLEER. The DNA for the CDR3 is TGCGCCAGCAGCCAAGCGAGGTGGGACGAGCAGTACTTC. Its translation is CASSQARWDEQYF.

Details on this clone: This specimen includes other DNA sequences encoding the same CDR3. The chain combines TRBV5-1 with TRBJ2-7, with a weak D call TRBD1 (6 bases). The CDR3 is made up of 14 amino acids. Looked up from germline, CDR1 is SGHRS and CDR2 is YFSETQ. V lost 1 base, J lost 3 bases, and 11 bases lay in between. This CDR3 is CASSLTGSDYEQYF. The CDR3 region has the DNA TGCGCCAGCAGCTTGACAGGGAGCGACTACGAGCAGTACTTC.

V is TRBV28 and J is TRBJ1-5; TRBD1 might be the D (5 bases). V gave up 3 bases and J gave up 4 bases, with 16 bases separating them. Germline CDR1 is MDHEN and CDR2 is SYDVKM. This CDR3 has 16 residues. CDR3: CASSFGTGGPNQPQHF. CDR3 bases: TGTGCCAGCAGTTTCGGGACGGGGGGACCGAATCAGCCCCAGCATTTT.